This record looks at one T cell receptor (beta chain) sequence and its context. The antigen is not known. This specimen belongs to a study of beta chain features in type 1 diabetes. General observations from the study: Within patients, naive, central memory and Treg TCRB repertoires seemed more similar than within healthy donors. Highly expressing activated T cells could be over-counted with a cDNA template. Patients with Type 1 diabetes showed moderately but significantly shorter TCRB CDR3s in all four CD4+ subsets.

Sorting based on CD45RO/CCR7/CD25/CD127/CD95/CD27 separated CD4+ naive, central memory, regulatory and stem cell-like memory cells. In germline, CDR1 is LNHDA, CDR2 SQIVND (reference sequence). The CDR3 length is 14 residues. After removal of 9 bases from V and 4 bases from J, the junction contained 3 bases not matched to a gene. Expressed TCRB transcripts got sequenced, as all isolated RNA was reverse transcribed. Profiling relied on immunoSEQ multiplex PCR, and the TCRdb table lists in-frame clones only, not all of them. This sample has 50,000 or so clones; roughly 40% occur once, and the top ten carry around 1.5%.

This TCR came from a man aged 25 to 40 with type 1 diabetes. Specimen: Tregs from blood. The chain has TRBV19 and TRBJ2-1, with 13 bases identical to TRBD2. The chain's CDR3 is CASRTSGGYNEQFF. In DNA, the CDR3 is TGTGCCAGCCGGACTAGCGGGGGATACAATGAGCAGTTCTTC.